This record covers a single TCR beta chain. The sample is drawn from a study of blood T cell repertoires in COVID-19. Measured with immunoSEQ multiplex PCR; TCRdb has only the in-frame clones, and not every one. The sample yields hundreds of thousands of clones, approximately 86% seen once. The germline CDR1 and CDR2 sequences are MNHEY and SVGEGT. CDR3 length: 17 residues. Trimming stripped 4 bases from V and 7 bases from J, with 23 bases between. The gene calls are TRBV6-2 or TRBV6-3 and TRBJ2-1; TRBD2 is a possible D gene (6 bases). The clonotype comes from a woman between 35 and 50 years old with acute COVID-19. Sequencing was performed on PBMCs or T cells enriched from blood (not recorded which). CDR3 nucleotides: TGTGCCAGCAGTTCGGGACTCCCCAGTAGGGTATTGAATGAGCAGTTCTTC. It is translated as CASSSGLPSRVLNEQFF.